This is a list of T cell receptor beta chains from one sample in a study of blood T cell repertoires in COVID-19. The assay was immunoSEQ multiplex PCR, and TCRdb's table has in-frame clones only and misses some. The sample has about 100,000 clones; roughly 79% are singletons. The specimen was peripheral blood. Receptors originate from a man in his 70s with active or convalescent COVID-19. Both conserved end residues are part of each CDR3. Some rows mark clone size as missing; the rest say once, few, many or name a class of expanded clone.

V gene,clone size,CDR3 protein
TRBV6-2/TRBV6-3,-,CASSYGVAGPQETQYF
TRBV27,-,CASSPTGRGTQYF
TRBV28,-,CASSPTTGTGVRNQPQHF
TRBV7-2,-,CASSLHFDRTNYGYTF
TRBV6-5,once,CASSYGASGYNEQFF
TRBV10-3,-,CAISVGTSNNEQFF
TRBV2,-,CASREAGQGFYEQYF
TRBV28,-,CASSQGGSNQPQHF
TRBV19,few,CASSIGQGGYTF
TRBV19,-,CASRSGSLNTEAFF
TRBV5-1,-,CASSLPGQGSEQYF
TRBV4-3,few,CASSQAASGRGSGQETQYF
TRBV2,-,CASSSDSLGKLFF
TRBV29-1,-,CSGSSGQANYGYTF
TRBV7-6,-,CASSLEPSGSYEQFF
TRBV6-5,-,CASKQDPRNEQFF
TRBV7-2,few,CASSLYRGYQPQHF
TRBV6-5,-,CASSSLGGGGTEAFF
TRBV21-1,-,CASSKSGTGPYEQYF
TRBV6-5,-,CASSPRQGRDGYTF